The 21 T cell receptor beta chains in this list originate from one sample, sequenced in a study of T cells and Merkel cell carcinoma outcomes. TCRdb's table, derived via immunoSEQ multiplex PCR, lists solely in-frame clones and lacks some. The top ten hold roughly 2% of the sample, which has more than 12,000 clones, just under 95% seen once. Sequenced input: tumor tissue from Merkel cell carcinoma. The receptors were gathered from a human donor with Merkel cell carcinoma.

The chain has TRBV5-1 and TRBJ2-7; 8 nucleotides agree with TRBD2. The CDR3 runs to 14 residues. The V and J ends lost 4 bases and 5 bases, in that order; junction bases with no gene match: 8. Germline CDR1 and CDR2: SGHRS and YFSETQ. This CDR3 is CASSQREYLHEQYF. The CDR3 coding sequence is TGCGCCAGCAGCCAGCGGGAGTATCTCCACGAGCAGTACTTC.

The chain carries TRBV5-1 and TRBJ2-3; possibly TRBD2 for D (6 bases). The CDR3 is made up of 14 amino acids. V lost 4 bases to trimming and J lost 4 bases, with 13 bases between them. Germline V gives CDR1 SGHRS, CDR2 YFSETQ. The chain's CDR3 is CASSKRLVADTQYF. The CDR3 nucleotides are TGCGCCAGCAGCAAGAGACTAGTTGCAGATACGCAGTATTTT.

The V and J genes are TRBV7-2 and TRBJ2-7; D unresolved. This CDR3 has 13 residues. Trimming pared 2 bases from V and 5 bases from J, leaving 10 bases between. Germline V gene data show CDR1 as SGHTA and CDR2 as FQGNSA. CDR3: CASSLPQKDEQYF. The CDR3 region has the DNA TGTGCCAGCAGCTTACCCCAGAAGGACGAGCAGTACTTC.

The V and J genes are TRBV5-4 and TRBJ2-1; TRBD1 aligns across 9 bases. In germline, CDR1 is SGHNT, CDR2 YYREEE (reference sequence). The CDR3 is made up of 15 amino acids. Losses at the gene ends were 7 bases for V and 5 bases for J; bases not matched to a gene: 10. DNA of the CDR3: TGTGCCAGCGGGAGACAGGGGGTGTTTAACAATGAGCAGTTCTTC. Residues: CASGRQGVFNNEQFF.

The rearrangement joins TRBV4-2 to TRBJ2-5; 7 nucleotides match TRBD2. V was clipped by 0 bases and J by 6 bases; unmatched bases: 7. CDR1 and CDR2 from the germline V gene are LGHNA and YNFKEQ. The CDR3 contains 15 residues. In DNA, the CDR3 is TGTGCCAGCAGCCAAGAGCGGGAGACCAGGAAGACCCAGTACTTC. Protein sequence: CASSQERETRKTQYF.

This chain joins TRBV29-1 and TRBJ1-1, with D perhaps matching TRBD1 (5 bases). The CDR3 covers 13 residues. Trimming left V 8 bases short and J 3 bases short, with 16 bases between. Germline V gives CDR1 SQVTM, CDR2 ANQGSEA. This CDR3 reads CSYRGSIDTEAFF. The CDR3 DNA reads TGCAGCTACCGGGGGTCGATAGACACTGAAGCTTTCTTT.

V usage is TRBV20-1 and J usage is TRBJ2-3, with D uncertain. V was pared by 2 bases and J by 8 bases, with 8 bases between. The CDR3 contains 11 residues. Germline V CDR1 and CDR2: DFQATT, SNEGSKA (reference sequence). The CDR3 DNA follows: TGCAGTGCTAGAAGAACGGGTACGCAGTATTTT. Encoded protein: CSARRTGTQYF.

The chain is built from TRBV15 and TRBJ1-2; D perhaps matches TRBD1 (6 bases). The ends were cut back, 9 bases at V and 4 bases at J, with 15 bases in the middle. Germline assignment: CDR1 LNHNV and CDR2 YYDKDF (reference sequence). The CDR3 has 13 residues. Here the CDR3 DNA reads TGTGCCACTCAGCAGGACAGAGCCTATGGCTACACCTTC. Translating gives CATQQDRAYGYTF.

The chain combines TRBV5-1 with TRBJ1-1; no definite D call. Germline loops: CDR1 SGHRS, CDR2 YFSETQ. The CDR3 loop spans 14 amino acids. Between the trimmed V and J ends, which lost 4 bases and 11 bases, there was a span of 21 bases. The CDR3 nucleotides are TGCGCCAGCAGCACTGGGAGAACGGGAGGGTGGGCTTTCTTT. This gives the protein CASSTGRTGGWAFF.

In its sample, this clone was seen once. V and J are TRBV7-2 and TRBJ1-2; D ambiguous. This CDR3 comprises 13 residues. The V gene's germline CDR1 is SGHTA and CDR2 FQGNSA. The V and J ends lost 3 bases and 2 bases respectively, with 7 bases between them. The CDR3 DNA follows: TGTGCCAGCAGCTTCGCACAGAACTATGGCTACACCTTC. This gives the protein CASSFAQNYGYTF.

This sequence joins TRBV7-3 and TRBJ1-2, with 7 nucleotides matching TRBD1. V was clipped by 5 bases and J by 7 bases; unmatched bases: 7. This CDR3 region has 13 residues. Germline V gene data show CDR1 as SGHTA and CDR2 as FQGTGA. The CDR3 spells CASSGTATSGYTF. DNA of the CDR3: TGTGCCAGCAGCGGGACAGCTACTTCTGGCTACACCTTC. The full variable domain, rest sourced from reference TRBV7-3 and TRBJ1-2, is GAGVSQTPSNKVTEKGKYVELRCDPISGHTALYWYRQSLGQGPEFLIYFQGTGAADDSGLPNDRFFAVRPEGSVSTLKIQRTERGDSAVYLCASSGTATSGYTFGSGTRLTVV.

For the CDR3, the DNA is TGTGCCTGGCGAGGGGGTAGCAATCAGCCCCAGCATTTT. Translation: CAWRGGSNQPQHF. V and J are TRBV30 and TRBJ1-5, with D possibly matching TRBD1 (6 bases). V was cut by 5 bases and J by 0 bases, with 8 bases left in between. The CDR3 has 13 amino acids. Germline V lookup: CDR1 GTSNPN, CDR2 SVGIG (reference sequence).

This sequence joins TRBV19 and TRBJ1-5, with D hard to call. With 7 bases removed from V and 3 bases from J, the gap between germline ends came to 10 bases. The CDR3 is 13 amino acids. In germline, CDR1 is LNHDA, CDR2 SQIVND (reference sequence). The CDR3 sequence is CASNGRDNQPQHF. The CDR3 region has the DNA TGTGCCAGTAACGGACGGGACAATCAGCCCCAGCATTTT.

The CDR3 spells CASSFRGEEKLFF. CDR3 DNA: TGCGCCAGCAGCTTCAGGGGGGAGGAAAAACTGTTTTTT. This chain uses TRBV5-1 with TRBJ1-4, with 7 bases matching TRBD1. CDR3 length: 13 residues. Looked up from germline, CDR1 is SGHRS and CDR2 is YFSETQ. The V and J ends lost 2 bases and 8 bases, in that order; junction bases with no gene match: 3.

V and J are TRBV9 and TRBJ2-5; no definite D call. Trimming left V 2 bases short and J 5 bases short, with 16 bases between. Germline CDR1 SGDLS, CDR2 YYNGEE. The CDR3 length is 15 residues. The CDR3 DNA reads TGTGCCAGCAGCGTCATCCCAGCCCTGTGGGAGACCCAGTACTTC. Translated: CASSVIPALWETQYF.

The chain recombines TRBV4-2 with TRBJ2-3; 13 bases map to TRBD2. Germline CDR1 is LGHNA and CDR2 is YNFKEQ. The CDR3 is made up of 18 amino acids. Unmatched junction bases numbered 16, after V lost 7 bases and J lost 6 bases. The CDR3 reads CASTRTSGSIGLWDTQYF. The CDR3 nucleotides are TGTGCCAGCACCCGGACTAGCGGGAGTATCGGGTTGTGGGATACGCAGTATTTT.

The V call is TRBV5-1, the J call TRBJ1-4; tentative D call: TRBD1 (6 bases). The CDR3 is 14 amino acids. CDR1 and CDR2 (germline): SGHRS, YFSETQ. The germline V and J ends were trimmed by 1 base and 6 bases, with 10 bases remaining between them. The CDR3 DNA reads as TGCGCCAGCAGCTTGACAGGGCTGTATGAAAAACTGTTTTTT. Residues: CASSLTGLYEKLFF.

The chain couples TRBV19 to TRBJ1-1; weak D call: TRBD1 (5 bases). Deletions cut 0 bases from V and 5 bases from J, with 13 bases between. CDR3 length: 15 amino acids. Germline lookup yields CDR1 LNHDA and CDR2 SQIVND (reference sequence). Written as DNA, the CDR3 is TGTGCCAGTAGTATAGATCCTGGGGCGCGGACTGAAGCTTTCTTT. This gives the protein CASSIDPGARTEAFF.

The chain combines TRBV7-2 with TRBJ2-2; D is unresolved. The CDR3 has 11 residues. Trimming removed 8 bases at V and 6 bases at J, with 7 bases between. In germline, CDR1 is SGHTA, CDR2 FQGNSA. The CDR3 DNA sequence: TGTGCCAGCCTCGGTGCCGGGGAGCTGTTTTTT. As protein: CASLGAGELFF.

The rearrangement joins TRBV25-1 to TRBJ2-1; 7 bases align to TRBD2. The ends lost 10 bases at V and 5 bases at J; junction bases unmatched: 11. The CDR3 spans 14 residues. Germline assignment: CDR1 MGHDK and CDR2 SYGVNS. CDR3: CATQIAGSHNEQFF. The CDR3 DNA reads TGTGCCACCCAAATAGCGGGTTCGCACAATGAGCAGTTCTTC.

This clone was found once. The chain links TRBV7-9 to TRBJ2-1; D is possibly TRBD2 (6 bases). Trimming took off 5 bases at V and 5 bases at J, with 16 bases between the two ends. CDR3 length: 15 amino acids. Germline-derived CDR1 and CDR2 are SEHNR and FQNEAQ (reference sequence). The CDR3 bases are TGTGCCAGCAGCCCTCAGGGAGGCCAAAACAATGAGCAGTTCTTC. It codes for CASSPQGGQNNEQFF.